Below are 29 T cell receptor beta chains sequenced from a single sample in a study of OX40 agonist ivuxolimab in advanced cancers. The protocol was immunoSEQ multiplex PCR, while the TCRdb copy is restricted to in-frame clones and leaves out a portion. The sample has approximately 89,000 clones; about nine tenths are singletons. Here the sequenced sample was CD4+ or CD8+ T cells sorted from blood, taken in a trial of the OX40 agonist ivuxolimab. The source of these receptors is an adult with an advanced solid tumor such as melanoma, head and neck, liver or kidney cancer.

Here the CDR3 reads CASSPDIGTVKNIQYF. CDR3 DNA sequence: TGTGCCAGCAGTCCTGACATAGGGACGGTCAAAAACATTCAGTACTTC. The chain recombines TRBV28 with TRBJ2-4; D is tentatively TRBD1 or TRBD2 (5 bases each). From germline, CDR1 is MDHEN and CDR2 SYDVKM. V was shortened by 5 bases and J by 3 bases, with 17 bases between the two germline ends. There are 16 residues in the CDR3.

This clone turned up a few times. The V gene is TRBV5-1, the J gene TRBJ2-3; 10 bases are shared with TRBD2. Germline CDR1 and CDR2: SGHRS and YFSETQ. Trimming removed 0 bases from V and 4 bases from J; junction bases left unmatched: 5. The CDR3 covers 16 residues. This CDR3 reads CASSLVSSGGADTQYF. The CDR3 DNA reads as TGCGCCAGCAGCTTGGTCTCTAGCGGGGGAGCAGATACGCAGTATTTT.

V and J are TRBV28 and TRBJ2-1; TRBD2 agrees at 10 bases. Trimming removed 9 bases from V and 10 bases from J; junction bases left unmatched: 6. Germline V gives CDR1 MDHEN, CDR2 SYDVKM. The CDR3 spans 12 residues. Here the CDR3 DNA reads TGTGCCAGTAGCGGGAGGCTTTGGGAGCAGTTCTTC. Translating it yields CASSGRLWEQFF.

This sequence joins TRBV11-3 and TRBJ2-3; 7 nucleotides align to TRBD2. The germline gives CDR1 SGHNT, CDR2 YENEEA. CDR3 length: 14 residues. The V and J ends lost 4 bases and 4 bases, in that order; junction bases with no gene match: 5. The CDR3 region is CASSSRGGADTQYF. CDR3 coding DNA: TGTGCCAGCAGCTCCCGTGGGGGGGCAGATACGCAGTATTTT.

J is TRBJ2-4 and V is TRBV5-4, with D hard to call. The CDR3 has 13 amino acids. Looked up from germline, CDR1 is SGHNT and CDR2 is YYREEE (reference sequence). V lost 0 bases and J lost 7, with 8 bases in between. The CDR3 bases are TGTGCCAGCAGCTTGGCGGTGGGGAACATTCAGTACTTC. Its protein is CASSLAVGNIQYF.

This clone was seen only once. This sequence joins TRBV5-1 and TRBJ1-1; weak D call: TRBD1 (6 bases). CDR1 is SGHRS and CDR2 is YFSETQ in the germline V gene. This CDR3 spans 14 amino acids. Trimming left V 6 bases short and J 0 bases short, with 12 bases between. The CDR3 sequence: CASNPGQLNTEAFF. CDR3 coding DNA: TGCGCCAGCAACCCAGGACAGCTGAACACTGAAGCTTTCTTT.

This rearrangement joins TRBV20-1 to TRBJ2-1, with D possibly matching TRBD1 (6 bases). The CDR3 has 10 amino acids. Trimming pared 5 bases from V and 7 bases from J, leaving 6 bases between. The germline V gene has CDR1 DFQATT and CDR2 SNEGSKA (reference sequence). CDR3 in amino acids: CSADRNEQFF. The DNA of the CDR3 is TGCAGTGCTGACAGGAATGAGCAGTTCTTC.

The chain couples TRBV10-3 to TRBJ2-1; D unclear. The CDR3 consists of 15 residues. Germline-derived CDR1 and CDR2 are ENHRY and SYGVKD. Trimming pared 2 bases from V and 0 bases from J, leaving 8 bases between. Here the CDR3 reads CAISEDRSSYNEQFF. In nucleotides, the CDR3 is TGTGCCATCAGTGAGGACCGATCCTCCTACAATGAGCAGTTCTTC.

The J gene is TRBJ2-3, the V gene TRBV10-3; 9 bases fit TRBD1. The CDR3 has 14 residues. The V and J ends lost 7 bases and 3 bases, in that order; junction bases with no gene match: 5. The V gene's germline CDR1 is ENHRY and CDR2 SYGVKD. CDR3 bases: TGTGCCATCACTCGACAGGGGGGTACAGATACGCAGTATTTT. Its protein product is CAITRQGGTDTQYF.

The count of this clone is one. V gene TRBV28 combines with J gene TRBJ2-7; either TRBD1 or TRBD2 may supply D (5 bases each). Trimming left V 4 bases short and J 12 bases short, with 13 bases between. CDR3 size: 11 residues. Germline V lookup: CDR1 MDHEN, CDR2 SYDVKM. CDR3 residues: CASSWLGPVYF. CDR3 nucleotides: TGTGCCAGCAGTTGGTTGGGACCCGTGTACTTC.

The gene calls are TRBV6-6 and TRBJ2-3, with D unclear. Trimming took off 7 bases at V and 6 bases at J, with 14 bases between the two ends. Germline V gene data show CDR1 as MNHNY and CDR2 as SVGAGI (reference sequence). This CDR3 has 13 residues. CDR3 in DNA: TGTGCCAGCAAGAGGATTGATGGGGATACGCAGTATTTT. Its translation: CASKRIDGDTQYF.

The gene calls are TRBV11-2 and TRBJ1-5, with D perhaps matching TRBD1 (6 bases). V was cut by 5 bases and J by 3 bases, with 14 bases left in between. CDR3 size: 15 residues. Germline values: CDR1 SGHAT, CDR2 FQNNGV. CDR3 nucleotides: TGTGCCAGCAGCCCCGGTTGGACAGACAATCAGCCCCAGCATTTT. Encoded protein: CASSPGWTDNQPQHF.

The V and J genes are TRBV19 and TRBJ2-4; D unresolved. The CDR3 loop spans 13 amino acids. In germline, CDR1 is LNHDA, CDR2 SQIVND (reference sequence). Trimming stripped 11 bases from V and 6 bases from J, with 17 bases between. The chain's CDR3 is CARVVWVGNIQYF. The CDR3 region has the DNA TGTGCCCGCGTAGTATGGGTGGGAAACATTCAGTACTTC. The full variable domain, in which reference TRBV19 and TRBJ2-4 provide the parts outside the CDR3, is DGGITQSPKYLFRKEGQNVTLSCEQNLNHDAMYWYRQDPGQGLRLIYYSQIVNDFQKGDIAEGYSVSREKKESFPLTVTSAQKNPTAFYLCARVVWVGNIQYFGAGTRLSVL.

In DNA form, the CDR3 reads TGTGCCAGCAGCCGGACAGTTAGCAATCAGCCCCAGCATTTT. It specifies CASSRTVSNQPQHF. The chain employs TRBV2 and TRBJ1-5, with D possibly matching TRBD1 (6 bases). The CDR3 runs to 14 residues. Trimming took 6 bases from V and 0 from J, leaving 9 bases between them. Germline CDR1 SNHLY, CDR2 FYNNEI.

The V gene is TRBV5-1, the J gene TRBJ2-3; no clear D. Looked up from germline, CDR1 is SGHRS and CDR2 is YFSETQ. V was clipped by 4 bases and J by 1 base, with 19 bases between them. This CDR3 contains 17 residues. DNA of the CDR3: TGCGCCAGCAGCGCACCTGCCCCGGATCGGGGCACAGATACGCAGTATTTT. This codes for CASSAPAPDRGTDTQYF. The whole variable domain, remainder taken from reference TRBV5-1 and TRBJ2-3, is KAGVTQTPRYLIKTRGQQVTLSCSPISGHRSVSWYQQTPGQGLQFLFEYFSETQRNKGNFPGRFSGRQFSNSRSEMNVSTLELGDSALYLCASSAPAPDRGTDTQYFGPGTRLTVL.

The CDR3 sequence: CASRESRGLTIYF. The CDR3 DNA is TGTGCCAGCCGTGAGAGCAGGGGGCTTACCATATATTTT. This chain joins TRBV6-5 and TRBJ1-3; TRBD1 matches at 8 bases. The trim removed 8 bases at V and 10 bases at J, leaving 10 bases unmatched. Per the germline V gene, CDR1 is MNHEY and CDR2 is SVGAGI. This CDR3 is built from 13 residues.

The CDR3 spells CASSSDNDEKLFF. The CDR3 DNA reads as TGCGCCAGCAGCTCGGACAATGATGAAAAACTGTTTTTT. The chain links TRBV5-1 to TRBJ1-4; tentatively, D is TRBD1 (5 bases). The CDR3 is 13 residues long. Deletions cut 3 bases from V and 6 bases from J, with 9 bases between. Germline V gives CDR1 SGHRS, CDR2 YFSETQ.

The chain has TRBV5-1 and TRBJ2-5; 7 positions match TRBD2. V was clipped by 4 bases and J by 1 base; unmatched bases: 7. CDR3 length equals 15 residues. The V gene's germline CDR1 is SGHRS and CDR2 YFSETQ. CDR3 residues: CASSPGGTFQETQYF. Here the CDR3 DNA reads TGCGCCAGCAGCCCCGGGGGGACCTTCCAAGAGACCCAGTACTTC.

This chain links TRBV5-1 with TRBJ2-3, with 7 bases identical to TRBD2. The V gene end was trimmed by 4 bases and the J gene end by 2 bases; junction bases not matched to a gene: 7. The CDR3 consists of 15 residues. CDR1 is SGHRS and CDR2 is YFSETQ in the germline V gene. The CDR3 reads CASSGRGLSTDTQYF. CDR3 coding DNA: TGCGCCAGCAGCGGTCGGGGACTATCCACAGATACGCAGTATTTT.

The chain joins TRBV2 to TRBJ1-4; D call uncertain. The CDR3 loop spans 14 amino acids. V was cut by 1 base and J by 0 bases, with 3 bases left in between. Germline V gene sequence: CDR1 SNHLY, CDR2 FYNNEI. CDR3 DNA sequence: TGTGCCAGCAGTGAAGGAGCAACTAATGAAAAACTGTTTTTT. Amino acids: CASSEGATNEKLFF.

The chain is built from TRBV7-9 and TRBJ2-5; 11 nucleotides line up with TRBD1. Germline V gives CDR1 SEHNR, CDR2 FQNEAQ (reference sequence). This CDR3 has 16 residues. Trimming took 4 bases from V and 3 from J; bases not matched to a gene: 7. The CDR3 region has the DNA TGTGCCAGCAGCTACTCTCCGGGACAGGGGGAAGAGACCCAGTACTTC. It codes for CASSYSPGQGEETQYF.

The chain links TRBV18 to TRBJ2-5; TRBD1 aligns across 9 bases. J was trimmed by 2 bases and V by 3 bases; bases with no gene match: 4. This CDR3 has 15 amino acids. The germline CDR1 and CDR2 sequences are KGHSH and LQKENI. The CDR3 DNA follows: TGTGCCAGCTCACCCTGGACAGGGGAACAAGAGACCCAGTACTTC. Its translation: CASSPWTGEQETQYF.

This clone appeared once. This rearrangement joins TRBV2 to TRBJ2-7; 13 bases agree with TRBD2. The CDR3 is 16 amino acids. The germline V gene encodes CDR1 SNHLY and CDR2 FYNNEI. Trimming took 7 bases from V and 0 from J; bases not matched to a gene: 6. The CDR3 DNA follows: TGTGCCAGCACCCCGGGACTAGCGGGACACTCCTACGAGCAGTACTTC. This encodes CASTPGLAGHSYEQYF.

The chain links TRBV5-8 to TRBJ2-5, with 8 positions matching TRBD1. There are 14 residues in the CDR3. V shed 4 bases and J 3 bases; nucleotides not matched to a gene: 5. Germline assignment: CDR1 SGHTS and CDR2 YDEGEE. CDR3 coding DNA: TGTGCCAGCAGCGTTTGGACAGGGAAAGAGACCCAGTACTTC. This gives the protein CASSVWTGKETQYF. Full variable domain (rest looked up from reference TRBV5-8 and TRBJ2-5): EAGVTQSPTHLIKTRGQQATLRCSPISGHTSVYWYQQALGLGLQFLLWYDEGEERNRGNFPPRFSGRQFPNYSSELNVNALELEDSALYLCASSVWTGKETQYFGPGTRLLVL.

The CDR3 DNA is TGTGCCAGCAGCTTAACTCCCACCCTCGAGCAGTACTTC. It is translated as CASSLTPTLEQYF. This chain joins TRBV11-3 and TRBJ2-7; D remains ambiguous. V was trimmed by 2 bases and J by 6 bases, leaving 11 bases between them. The CDR3 totals 13 residues. Germline V CDR1 and CDR2: SGHNT, YENEEA. Complete variable domain (other parts from reference TRBV11-3 and TRBJ2-7): EAGVVQSPRYKIIEKKQPVAFWCNPISGHNTLYWYLQNLGQGPELLIRYENEEAVDDSQLPKDRFSAERLKGVDSTLKIQPAELGDSAVYLCASSLTPTLEQYFGPGTRLTVT.

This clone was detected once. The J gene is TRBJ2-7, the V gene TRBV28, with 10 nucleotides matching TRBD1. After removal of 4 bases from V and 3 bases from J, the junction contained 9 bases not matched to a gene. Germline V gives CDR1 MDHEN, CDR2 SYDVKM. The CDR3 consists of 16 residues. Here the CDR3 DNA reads TGTGCCAGCAGTTCCGGGACAGGGGATCGGCGCTACGAGCAGTACTTC. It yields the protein CASSSGTGDRRYEQYF.

CDR3 residues: CASSFSSTRAEAFF. For the CDR3, the DNA is TGTGCCAGCAGTTTTTCCTCTACGAGGGCTGAAGCTTTCTTT. The chain couples TRBV28 to TRBJ1-1; D remains unclear. Trimming took off 3 bases at V and 6 bases at J, with 14 bases between the two ends. This CDR3 has 14 residues. CDR1 and CDR2 from the germline V gene are MDHEN and SYDVKM.

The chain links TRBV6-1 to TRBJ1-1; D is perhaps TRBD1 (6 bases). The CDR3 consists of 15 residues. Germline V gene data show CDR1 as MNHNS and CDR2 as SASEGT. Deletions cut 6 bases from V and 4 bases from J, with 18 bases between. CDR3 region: CASRGNRDGSTEAFF. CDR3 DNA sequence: TGTGCCAGCAGGGGGAACAGGGATGGGAGCACTGAAGCTTTCTTT.

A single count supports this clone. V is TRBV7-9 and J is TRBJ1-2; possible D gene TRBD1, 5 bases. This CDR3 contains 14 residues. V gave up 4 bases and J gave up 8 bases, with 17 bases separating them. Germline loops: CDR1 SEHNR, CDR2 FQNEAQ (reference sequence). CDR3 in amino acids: CASSYGAGSGGYTF. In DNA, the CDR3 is TGTGCCAGCAGCTATGGGGCGGGGTCGGGCGGCTACACCTTC.